This entry lists 26 T cell receptor beta chains sequenced from one sample in a study of T cell responses to AZD1222 COVID-19 vaccine. Generated by immunoSEQ multiplex PCR, the TCRdb table keeps only in-frame clones and is missing some. The sample includes fewer than 120,000 clones, less than 95% of them seen just once. Source: peripheral blood, taken 28 days after the second AZD1222 dose. The receptors were sampled from an adult who received the AZD1222 COVID-19 vaccine.

CDR3: CASVLTGPGHGYTF. In nucleotides, the CDR3 is TGTGCCAGCGTACTAACCGGGCCGGGGCATGGCTACACCTTC. The chain uses TRBV5-5 and TRBJ1-2; weak D call: TRBD1 (5 bases). V was cut by 7 bases and J by 6 bases, with 19 bases left in between. The CDR3 contains 14 residues. The germline V gene has CDR1 SGHKS and CDR2 YYEKEE (reference sequence).

The V call is TRBV15, the J call TRBJ1-2; D not resolved. V was trimmed by 1 base and J by 4 bases, leaving 19 bases between them. Germline V gene lookup returns CDR1 LNHNV and CDR2 YYDKDF (reference sequence). CDR3 length: 17 residues. CDR3 coding DNA: TGTGCCACCAGCAGAGGGAAACAGCTAGTTAAACCCTATGGCTACACCTTC. This translates into CATSRGKQLVKPYGYTF.

The chain joins TRBV10-2 to TRBJ1-1, with D uncertain. The CDR3 covers 18 residues. Germline CDR1 WSHSY, CDR2 SAAADI. V lost 0 bases, J lost 2 bases, and 19 bases lay in between. This chain's CDR3 is CASSESGPGLPTNTEAFF. The CDR3 nucleotides are TGCGCCAGCAGTGAGTCGGGCCCCGGGCTACCCACTAACACTGAAGCTTTCTTT.

This chain links TRBV3-1 (or the pseudogene TRBV3-2) with TRBJ1-1, with 9 bases identical to TRBD1. J was trimmed by 5 bases and V by 4 bases; bases with no gene match: 5. This CDR3 is 14 amino acids long. CDR1 is LGHDT, CDR2 YNNKEL, per germline (reference sequence). The CDR3 DNA follows: TGTGCCAGCAGCCGGGACAGGGTATTTACTGAAGCTTTCTTT. Protein: CASSRDRVFTEAFF.

V gene TRBV30 combines with J gene TRBJ1-2, with TRBD1 as a possible D gene (5 bases). V was pared by 4 bases and J by 4 bases, with 10 bases between. Germline lookup yields CDR1 GTSNPN and CDR2 SVGIG (reference sequence). This CDR3 region has 12 residues. This CDR3 is CAWMGVLYGYTF. The CDR3 DNA sequence: TGTGCCTGGATGGGGGTTCTCTATGGCTACACCTTC.

This rearrangement joins TRBV3-1 (or the pseudogene TRBV3-2) to TRBJ1-2; TRBD1 might be the D (5 bases). The CDR3 runs to 13 residues. Trimming removed 4 bases from V and 8 bases from J, with 14 bases in between. From germline, CDR1 is LGHDT and CDR2 YNNKEL (reference sequence). CDR3 in amino acids: CASSLRDSQGYTF. In nucleotides, the CDR3 is TGTGCCAGCAGCCTCCGGGACTCCCAGGGCTACACCTTC.

This chain uses TRBV10-3 with TRBJ2-5, with D unresolved. The CDR3 is 14 residues long. The germline gives CDR1 ENHRY, CDR2 SYGVKD. Trimming cost V 0 bases and J 2 bases, with 7 bases left between them. This CDR3 reads CAISESSRQETQYF. In DNA, the CDR3 is TGTGCCATCAGTGAGTCATCGCGGCAAGAGACCCAGTACTTC.

The V gene is TRBV5-1, the J gene TRBJ1-6, with TRBD1 identical over 9 bases. V gave up 3 bases and J gave up 7 bases; unmatched junction bases: 5. Germline V gene lookup returns CDR1 SGHRS and CDR2 YFSETQ. The CDR3 extends over 15 amino acids. The DNA of the CDR3 is TGCGCCAGCAGCTCAACCGGGACAGGGAATTCACCCCTCCACTTT. It yields the protein CASSSTGTGNSPLHF.

The chain couples TRBV2 to TRBJ2-7, with D unclear. The CDR3 is 11 amino acids. From germline, CDR1 is SNHLY and CDR2 FYNNEI. The V and J ends lost 11 bases and 1 base respectively, with 9 bases between them. In DNA, the CDR3 is TGTGCCGGTTCCGGGTCCTACGAGCAGTACTTC. This gives the protein CAGSGSYEQYF.

In this sample, this clone turned up once. Here the CDR3 DNA reads TGTGCCAGCGGCCCAGGGACTAGCTATAATTCACCCCTCCACTTT. It translates to CASGPGTSYNSPLHF. The V gene is TRBV9, the J gene TRBJ1-6, with D maybe TRBD1 (5 bases). V lost 7 bases and J 3 bases, leaving 14 bases between the germline ends. The CDR3 is 15 residues long. CDR1 is SGDLS and CDR2 is YYNGEE in the germline V gene.

The chain employs TRBV24-1 and TRBJ1-1, with unresolved D. V was cut by 4 bases and J by 7 bases, with 12 bases left in between. The CDR3 contains 13 residues. The germline V gene has CDR1 KGHDR and CDR2 SFDVKD. The CDR3 is CATSDPRSGEAFF. The CDR3 bases are TGTGCCACCAGTGACCCCCGATCCGGTGAAGCTTTCTTT.

The rearrangement joins TRBV7-9 to TRBJ2-7, with D tentatively TRBD2 (6 bases). Germline V gene data show CDR1 as SEHNR and CDR2 as FQNEAQ (reference sequence). The CDR3 length is 14 residues. The V and J ends lost 3 bases and 2 bases respectively, with 11 bases between them. Written as DNA, the CDR3 is TGTGCCAGCAGCTTTGGGGCGGGAACCTACGAGCAGTACTTC. Translation: CASSFGAGTYEQYF.

The genes are TRBV5-1 and TRBJ1-1, with unresolved D. Germline CDR1 is SGHRS and CDR2 is YFSETQ. This CDR3 comprises 15 residues. V shed 4 bases and J shed 0 bases, with 13 bases lying between them. Here the CDR3 DNA reads TGCGCCAGCAGCCCCGCCGAAGGACTGAACACTGAAGCTTTCTTT. Encoded protein: CASSPAEGLNTEAFF.

The V and J genes are TRBV7-2 and TRBJ1-2, with D possibly being TRBD1 (5 bases). V gave up 1 base and J gave up 7 bases, with 10 bases separating them. CDR1 and CDR2 (germline): SGHTA, FQGNSA. The CDR3 contains 13 residues. For the CDR3, the DNA is TGTGCCAGCAGCTTAGAATTCGGGGGTGGCTACACCTTC. Encoded protein: CASSLEFGGGYTF.

The J gene is TRBJ1-1, the V gene TRBV4-1; no firm D call. Trimming removed 2 bases from V and 6 bases from J, with 13 bases in between. This CDR3 has 14 amino acids. In germline, CDR1 is MGHRA, CDR2 YSYEKL. CDR3 bases: TGCGCCAGCAGCCAACAGGATAAGAATGCTGAAGCTTTCTTT. It translates to CASSQQDKNAEAFF.

The chain employs TRBV5-4 and TRBJ2-3; D unclear. Looked up from germline, CDR1 is SGHNT and CDR2 is YYREEE (reference sequence). Between the trimmed V and J ends, which lost 1 base and 4 bases, there was a span of 7 bases. This CDR3 is 13 amino acids long. CDR3: CASSLYPSDTQYF. For the CDR3, the DNA is TGTGCCAGCAGCTTGTATCCGTCAGATACGCAGTATTTT. Full variable domain (rest looked up from reference TRBV5-4 and TRBJ2-3): ETGVTQSPTHLIKTRGQQVTLRCSSQSGHNTVSWYQQALGQGPQFIFQYYREEENGRGNFPPRFSGLQFPNYSSELNVNALELDDSALYLCASSLYPSDTQYFGPGTRLTVL.

The chain uses TRBV6-5 and TRBJ1-5, with TRBD1 matching over 11 bases. This CDR3 contains 15 residues. With V trimmed by 7 bases and J by 6 bases, 8 bases remained unmatched. Germline CDR1 reads MNHEY; CDR2 reads SVGAGI. Here the CDR3 reads CASKYGQGAAQPQHF. DNA for the CDR3: TGTGCCAGCAAGTATGGACAGGGGGCAGCTCAGCCCCAGCATTTT.

The rearrangement links TRBV12-3 or TRBV12-4 to TRBJ2-1; the D call may be TRBD1 or TRBD2 (5 bases each). V lost 6 bases and J lost 10, with 16 bases in between. This CDR3 is built from 13 residues. CDR3 sequence reads: CASSWDQRREQFF. In DNA, the CDR3 is TGTGCCAGCAGCTGGGACCAGCGAAGGGAGCAGTTCTTC.

The chain has TRBV5-1 and TRBJ2-2, with D perhaps TRBD2 (5 bases). CDR1 and CDR2 (germline): SGHRS, YFSETQ. This CDR3 region has 14 residues. V gave up 4 bases and J gave up 4 bases, with 11 bases separating them. The CDR3 nucleotides read TGCGCCAGCAGCCTTGGAGGCGGCACCGGGGAGCTGTTTTTT. Its protein is CASSLGGGTGELFF. Filled out from reference TRBV5-1 and TRBJ2-2, the complete variable domain reads KAGVTQTPRYLIKTRGQQVTLSCSPISGHRSVSWYQQTPGQGLQFLFEYFSETQRNKGNFPGRFSGRQFSNSRSEMNVSTLELGDSALYLCASSLGGGTGELFFGEGSRLTVL.

This clone was found once. V and J are TRBV6-5 and TRBJ1-4, with TRBD1 matching 9 bases. V was clipped by 9 bases and J by 3 bases; unmatched bases: 2. CDR3 size: 13 residues. CDR1 is MNHEY and CDR2 is SVGAGI in the germline V gene. The CDR3 region has the DNA TGTGCCAGGACAGGGGGGGCTAATGAAAAACTGTTTTTT. This translates into CARTGGANEKLFF.

The chain has TRBV19 and TRBJ1-1; the D gene is possibly TRBD1 (5 bases). Germline CDR1 LNHDA, CDR2 SQIVND (reference sequence). V dropped 4 bases and J dropped 0 bases, with 21 bases sitting between them. The CDR3 extends over 18 amino acids. Written as DNA, the CDR3 is TGTGCCAGTAGTACCAGGGTTTCTTGGGGCAGGATGAACACTGAAGCTTTCTTT. This codes for CASSTRVSWGRMNTEAFF.

The chain carries TRBV6-5 and TRBJ1-1; 9 bases are shared with TRBD1. Trimming removed 6 bases from V and 5 bases from J; junction bases left unmatched: 7. The CDR3 is made up of 14 amino acids. Germline loops: CDR1 MNHEY, CDR2 SVGAGI. CDR3 in amino acids: CASRRTGEGTEAFF. In DNA, the CDR3 is TGTGCCAGCAGGCGGACAGGGGAGGGGACTGAAGCTTTCTTT.

The chain has TRBV29-1 and TRBJ1-4, with D possibly matching TRBD1 (5 bases). This CDR3 contains 13 residues. Germline loops: CDR1 SQVTM, CDR2 ANQGSEA. The germline V and J ends were trimmed by 7 bases and 3 bases, with 12 bases remaining between them. As DNA, the CDR3 is TGCAGCGGCAGGGTTTCGGCTAATGAAAAACTGTTTTTT. Protein sequence: CSGRVSANEKLFF.

The chain couples TRBV6-1 to TRBJ1-5; D not certain. The CDR3 has 15 amino acids. CDR1 and CDR2 (germline): MNHNS, SASEGT. Trimming shortened V by 2 bases and J by 3 bases, and 11 bases separated the two germline ends. The CDR3 DNA is TGTGCCAGCAGTGAATGGGTCAGTCCCAATCAGCCCCAGCATTTT. Its translation: CASSEWVSPNQPQHF.

The chain's CDR3 is CASSLALRNTIYF. CDR3 nucleotide sequence: TGTGCCAGCAGCTTAGCGCTCCGGAACACCATATATTTT. The chain recombines TRBV7-2 with TRBJ1-3; no reliable D call. Per germline, CDR1 SGHTA and CDR2 FQGNSA. The CDR3 length is 13 residues. Trimming left V 0 bases short and J 7 bases short, with 7 bases between. The whole variable domain, filled in from reference TRBV7-2 and TRBJ1-3, reads GAGVSQSPSNKVTEKGKDVELRCDPISGHTALYWYRQSLGQGLEFLIYFQGNSAPDKSGLPSDRFSAERTGGSVSTLTIQRTQQEDSAVYLCASSLALRNTIYFGEGSWLTVV.

The gene calls are TRBV5-6 and TRBJ1-5, with D uncertain. Trimming took off 0 bases at V and 7 bases at J, with 8 bases between the two ends. This CDR3 comprises 13 residues. From germline, CDR1 is SGHDT and CDR2 YYEEEE. The CDR3 DNA reads as TGTGCCAGCAGCTTGGGGTCTAGACAGCCCCAGCATTTT. Its protein product is CASSLGSRQPQHF.